This TCR beta chain was profiled in a study of shared clonotypes between healthy human individuals. Findings and caveats of the study: Sampling covered blood only; tissue repertoires likely differ.

Authors' data handling: Without quality scores, immunoSEQ junctional reads could not be filtered like full-length reads. The repertoire was sequenced with immunoSEQ multiplex PCR; TCRdb's copy has only in-frame clones and lacks some. The DNA gave D and trimming, while V, J and clone size come from that table. This table holds 700,000 or so clones, about two thirds found once. Note on this clone: The target antigen is unknown.

The sequence was obtained from a woman in her 30s in good health. Sequenced sample: memory CD4+ T cells sorted from blood. The subset was: CD45RA-negative fraction.

The CDR3 is CASSLRGADTQYF. CDR3 coding DNA: TGTGCCAGCAGTTTGAGAGGGGCAGATACGCAGTATTTT. V usage is TRBV27 and J usage is TRBJ2-3; D could derive from TRBD1 or TRBD2 (5 bases each). The CDR3 runs to 13 residues. CDR1 is MNHEY, CDR2 SMNVEV, per germline (reference sequence). The ends were cut back, 3 bases at V and 4 bases at J, with 8 bases in the middle.